This is a list of T cell receptor beta chains from one sample in a study of blood T cell repertoires in COVID-19. Clones were sequenced by immunoSEQ multiplex PCR, and TCRdb holds only the in-frame ones, with some missing. The repertoire consists of roughly 160,000 clones, with under 90% occurring once and the leading ten covering 10% to 13%. Sample: peripheral blood. These receptors all come from a woman older than 75 with active or convalescent COVID-19. CDR3s include the opening cysteine and the closing phenylalanine or tryptophan. The order of the fields is D gene, J gene, V gene, clone size, CDR3 DNA, CDR3 protein. A D gene is named only where the DNA matches it firmly. Size is omitted from some rows. Given values are once, few, many or a class for expanded clones.

>TRBD2|TRBJ2-1|TRBV29-1|NA
TGCAGCGTTGAAGATCCGACTAGCGGGAGGGCCGGGTTCTTC
CSVEDPTSGRAGFF
>TRBD1|TRBJ2-4|TRBV28|NA
TGTGCCAGCAGTCCACCACAGGGGACGAAAAACATTCAGTACTTC
CASSPPQGTKNIQYF
>NA|TRBJ1-2|TRBV19|NA
TGTGCCAGTAGTATAGAGCCGACAGGAGGTAACTATGGCTACACCTTC
CASSIEPTGGNYGYTF
>NA|TRBJ2-3|TRBV5-8|NA
TGTGCCAGCAGCTTGGGACCGGGACTCTACACAGATACGCAGTATTTT
CASSLGPGLYTDTQYF
>TRBD1|TRBJ2-7|TRBV6-5|once
TGTGCCAGCACCCGGACAGGCAGCTCCTACGAGCAGTACTTC
CASTRTGSSYEQYF
>TRBD2|TRBJ2-5|TRBV28|NA
TGTGCCAGCAGTCTGCTAGCGGGAGAAGAGACCCAGTACTTC
CASSLLAGEETQYF
>TRBD1|TRBJ1-1|TRBV19|NA
TGTGCCAGTAGGACAGGGCCAGGCACTGAAGCTTTCTTT
CASRTGPGTEAFF
>NA|TRBJ2-7|TRBV2|NA
TGTGCCAGCAGCCTTACAGGGTCCTTCGGCGAGCAGTACTTC
CASSLTGSFGEQYF
>NA|TRBJ2-5|TRBV7-2|NA
TGTGCCAGCAGCTTAGAGGGACACTCCACCCAGTACTTC
CASSLEGHSTQYF
>TRBD1|TRBJ2-7|TRBV6-5|NA
TGTGCCAGCAGTACCCCGGGACAGGAGTACGAGCAGTACTTC
CASSTPGQEYEQYF
>TRBD1|TRBJ1-5|TRBV9|NA
TGTGCCAGCAGCGTAGGAGACAGGGGGGACCAGCCCCAGCATTTT
CASSVGDRGDQPQHF
>TRBD1|TRBJ1-2|TRBV18|NA
TGTGCCAGCTCACCCGGGACAGGAACTTATGGCTACACCTTC
CASSPGTGTYGYTF
>NA|TRBJ1-5|TRBV9|NA
TGTGCCAGCCGCCGACACGGGAGAGGTAGCAATCAGCCCCAGCATTTT
CASRRHGRGSNQPQHF
>NA|TRBJ1-5|TRBV18|NA
TGTGCCAGCTCACCATGGGGGGGGGATAGCAATCAGCCCCAGCATTTT
CASSPWGGDSNQPQHF
>TRBD1|TRBJ1-2|TRBV11-2|medium-sized
TGTGCCAGCAGCTCCGTTTCGGGACAGGGTTTATATGGCTACACCTTC
CASSSVSGQGLYGYTF
>TRBD1|TRBJ2-3|TRBV5-1|NA
TGCGCCAGCAGCTGGGGACAGCACACAGATACGCAGTATTTT
CASSWGQHTDTQYF
>TRBD1|TRBJ1-5|TRBV4-1|NA
TGCGCCAGCAGCCAAGACGGACAGGCGAATCAGCCCCAGCATTTT
CASSQDGQANQPQHF
>TRBD2|TRBJ2-7|TRBV7-2|NA
TGTGCCAGCAGCCGTAGCGGGAGTGTCGACTACGAGCAGTACTTC
CASSRSGSVDYEQYF
>NA|TRBJ1-1|TRBV30|NA
TGTGCCTGGTCTAAGGTCCGAGGGCGAGGGACTGAAGCTTTCTTT
CAWSKVRGRGTEAFF
>TRBD1|TRBJ2-7|TRBV7-6|many
TGTGCCAGCAGCCCGGACAGGGGATTCGAGCAGTACTTC
CASSPDRGFEQYF
>TRBD1|TRBJ1-5|TRBV7-2|once
TGTGCCAGCAGCTCTAGGACAGGGTTTGGCCAGCCCCAGCATTTT
CASSSRTGFGQPQHF
>TRBD1|TRBJ1-1|TRBV2|NA
TGTGCCAGCAGGGGACAGCGAAACACTGAAGCTTTCTTT
CASRGQRNTEAFF
>TRBD1|TRBJ1-2|TRBV7-3|NA
TGTGCCAGCAGCCGACAGGGGCTGGATGGCTACACCTTC
CASSRQGLDGYTF
>NA|TRBJ1-3|TRBV7-2|NA
TGTGCCAGCAGCTCCCAACAGGGTGCTGGAAACACCATATATTTT
CASSSQQGAGNTIYF
>NA|TRBJ1-5|TRBV28|NA
TGTGCCAGCAGAAGACAGATGGATCAGCCCCAGCATTTT
CASRRQMDQPQHF
>NA|TRBJ1-3|TRBV5-1|once
TGCGCCAGCAGCTTGTCAGGGGTAGCTGGAAACACCATATATTTT
CASSLSGVAGNTIYF
>NA|TRBJ2-7|TRBV4-2|NA
TGTGCCAGCAGCCCCAAAGGGGGGGAGCGTGAGCAGTACTTC
CASSPKGGEREQYF
>NA|TRBJ1-4|TRBV10-1|NA
TGCGCCAGCAGTGAGTCAAGTATCGGGAATGAAAAACTGTTTTTT
CASSESSIGNEKLFF
>TRBD2|TRBJ2-3|TRBV6-1|NA
TGTGCCAGCAGTGACAGACTAGCGGTGGGGGATACGCAGTATTTT
CASSDRLAVGDTQYF
>TRBD1|TRBJ1-1|TRBV30|NA
TGTGCCTGGTTGACAGGGTACACTGAAGCTTTCTTT
CAWLTGYTEAFF
>TRBD1|TRBJ2-5|TRBV27|NA
TGTGCCAGCAGTTTCTTCGGTAGGACAGGGGGACAAGAGACCCAGTACTTC
CASSFFGRTGGQETQYF
>NA|TRBJ1-5|TRBV18|NA
TGTGCCAGCTCGCTACCCAACGGGCCCCAGCATTTT
CASSLPNGPQHF
>NA|TRBJ1-3|TRBV7-2|NA
TGTGCCAGCACCTATCAGGGTTCCGGAAACACCATATATTTT
CASTYQGSGNTIYF
>NA|TRBJ1-5|TRBV6-5|few
TGTGCCAGTCTCGGGACTGAAGATCAGCCCCAGCATTTT
CASLGTEDQPQHF
>NA|TRBJ2-2|TRBV14|NA
TGTGCCAGCAGTCCCTTAAGCCTGGCGAACACCGGGGAGCTGTTTTTT
CASSPLSLANTGELFF
>NA|TRBJ2-3|TRBV10-3|NA
TGTGCCATCAGTGAGGTGGGAGGAGCAGATACGCAGTATTTT
CAISEVGGADTQYF
>NA|TRBJ2-5|TRBV3-1/TRBV3-2|NA
TGTGCCAGCACCGATCACCGGGAGACCCAGTACTTC
CASTDHRETQYF
>TRBD1|TRBJ2-1|TRBV11-3|NA
TGTGCCAGCAGCCCCATCCGGGACAGGGGGCCGAGCTCCTACAATGAGCAGTTCTTC
CASSPIRDRGPSSYNEQFF
>NA|TRBJ1-6|TRBV6-4|NA
TGTGCCAGCAGTGAGCGCCCCATCGGTAATTCACCCCTCCACTTT
CASSERPIGNSPLHF
>TRBD1|TRBJ1-1|TRBV28|NA
TGTGCCAGCAGGCCGGGACAGGGGGCGCAAAGGATCACTGAAGCTTTCTTT
CASRPGQGAQRITEAFF
>NA|TRBJ2-1|TRBV5-1|NA
TGCGCCAGCAGCTTGAAGGGAGCAGCGACAAACAATGAGCAGTTCTTC
CASSLKGAATNNEQFF
>TRBD2|TRBJ2-3|TRBV6-2/TRBV6-3|few
TGTGCCAGCAGTTACGGCTCTAGCGGCAGCACAGATACGCAGTATTTT
CASSYGSSGSTDTQYF
>NA|TRBJ2-7|TRBV14|NA
TGTGCCAGCAGCCAAGATTGGGGGGGCCCCTCCTACGAGCAGTACTTC
CASSQDWGGPSYEQYF
>NA|TRBJ1-1|TRBV6-4|NA
TGTGCCAGTTCGAGACAGACGAACACTGAAGCTTTCTTT
CASSRQTNTEAFF
>TRBD1|TRBJ1-1|TRBV19|NA
TGTGCCAGTAGTATACGCCCGACAGGGGGAACTATGAACACTGAAGCTTTCTTT
CASSIRPTGGTMNTEAFF
>NA|TRBJ1-6|TRBV14|few
TGTGCCAGCAGCCAAACGACGGAGAATTCACCCCTCCACTTT
CASSQTTENSPLHF
>TRBD1|TRBJ1-1|TRBV6-5|NA
TGTGCCAGCAGCCTAGCCTACAGGGGCCCCACTGAAGCTTTCTTT
CASSLAYRGPTEAFF
>TRBD1|TRBJ2-7|TRBV28|NA
TGTGCCAGCAGTTCAACAGGGGGCGCAAGTCGCTCCTACGAGCAGTACTTC
CASSSTGGASRSYEQYF
>NA|TRBJ1-1|TRBV23-1|NA
TGCGCCAGCAGCCACAGGGACACCCCGAACACTGAAGCTTTCTTT
CASSHRDTPNTEAFF
>TRBD1|TRBJ2-7|TRBV6-5|NA
TGTGCCAGCAGTTACTCGGACAGGGGGCTTTTTTACGAGCAGTACTTC
CASSYSDRGLFYEQYF
>NA|TRBJ2-7|TRBV7-8|few
TGTGCCAGCAGCCCCCGCAGACAGGTGTCCTACGAGCAGTACTTC
CASSPRRQVSYEQYF
>TRBD2|TRBJ2-1|TRBV7-7|NA
TGTGCTAGCAGCCCATTAGCGGGAGGAATACACAATGAGCAGTTCTTC
CASSPLAGGIHNEQFF